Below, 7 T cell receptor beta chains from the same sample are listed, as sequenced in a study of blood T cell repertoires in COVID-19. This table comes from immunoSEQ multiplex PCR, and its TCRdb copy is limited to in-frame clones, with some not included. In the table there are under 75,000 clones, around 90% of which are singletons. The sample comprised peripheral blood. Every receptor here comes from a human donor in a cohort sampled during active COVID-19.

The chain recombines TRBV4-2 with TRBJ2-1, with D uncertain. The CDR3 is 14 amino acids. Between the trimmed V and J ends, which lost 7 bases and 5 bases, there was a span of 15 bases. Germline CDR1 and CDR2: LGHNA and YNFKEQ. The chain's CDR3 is CASTVSPHDNEQFF. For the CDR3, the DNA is TGTGCCAGCACAGTAAGCCCCCACGACAATGAGCAGTTCTTC.

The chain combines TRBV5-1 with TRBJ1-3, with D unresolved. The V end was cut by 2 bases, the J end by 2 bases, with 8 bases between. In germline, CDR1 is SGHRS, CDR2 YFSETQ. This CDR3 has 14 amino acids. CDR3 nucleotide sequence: TGCGCCAGCAGCTTCGGTGGAGCTGGAAACACCATATATTTT. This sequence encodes CASSFGGAGNTIYF.

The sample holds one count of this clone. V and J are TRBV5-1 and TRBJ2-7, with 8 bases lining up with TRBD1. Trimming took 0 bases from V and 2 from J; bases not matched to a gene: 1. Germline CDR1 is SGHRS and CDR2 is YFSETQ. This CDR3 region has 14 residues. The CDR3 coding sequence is TGCGCCAGCAGCTTGGAACAGGGGGCCTACGAGCAGTACTTC. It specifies CASSLEQGAYEQYF.

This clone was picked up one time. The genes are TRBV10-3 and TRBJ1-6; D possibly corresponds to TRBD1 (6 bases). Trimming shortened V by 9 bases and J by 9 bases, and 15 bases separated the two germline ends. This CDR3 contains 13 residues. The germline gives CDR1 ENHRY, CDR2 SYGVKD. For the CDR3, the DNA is TGTGCCATTGCCGGGACAATGTCTTCACCCCTCCACTTT. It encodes CAIAGTMSSPLHF.

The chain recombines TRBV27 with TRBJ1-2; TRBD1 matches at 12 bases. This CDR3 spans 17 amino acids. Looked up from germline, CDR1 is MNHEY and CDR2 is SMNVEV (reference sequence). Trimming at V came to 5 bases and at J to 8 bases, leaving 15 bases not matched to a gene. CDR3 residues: CASSARGPGQGAGGYTF. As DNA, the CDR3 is TGTGCCAGCAGTGCGCGAGGGCCGGGACAGGGGGCGGGGGGCTACACCTTC.

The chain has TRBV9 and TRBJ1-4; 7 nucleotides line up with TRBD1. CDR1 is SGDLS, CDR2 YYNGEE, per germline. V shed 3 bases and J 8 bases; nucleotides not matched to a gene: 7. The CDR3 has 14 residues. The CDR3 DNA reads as TGTGCCAGCAGCGGACCGAGAGGGGGCGAAAAACTGTTTTTT. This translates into CASSGPRGGEKLFF.

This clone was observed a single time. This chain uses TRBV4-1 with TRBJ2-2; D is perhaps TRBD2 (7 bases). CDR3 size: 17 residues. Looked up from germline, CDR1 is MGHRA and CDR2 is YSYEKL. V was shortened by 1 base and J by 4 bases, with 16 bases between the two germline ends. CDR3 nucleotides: TGCGCCAGCAGCCAAGGGGGGGGCAGGGGTACCACCGGGGAGCTGTTTTTT. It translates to CASSQGGGRGTTGELFF.